The 17 T cell receptor beta chains presented below share a single source sample, sequenced in a study of blood T cell repertoires in COVID-19. Libraries were prepared by immunoSEQ multiplex PCR; TCRdb keeps only in-frame clonotypes and omits some of them. The sample lists some 200,000 clones, 80% to 90% occurring once. Sequenced material: peripheral blood. These receptors originate from a young man with active or convalescent COVID-19.

V is TRBV7-8 and J is TRBJ2-2, with 11 positions matching TRBD1. The V and J ends lost 7 bases and 4 bases, in that order; junction bases with no gene match: 8. CDR1 SGHVS and CDR2 FQNEAQ come from the germline V gene. The CDR3 is 16 residues long. The CDR3 sequence: CASTPGTGGTTGELFF. The DNA for the CDR3 is TGTGCCAGCACCCCCGGGACAGGGGGGACCACCGGGGAGCTGTTTTTT.

CDR3 protein: CASSPRTDTEAFF. The DNA for the CDR3 is TGTGCCAGCAGCCCCCGGACAGACACTGAAGCTTTCTTT. The chain carries TRBV7-6 and TRBJ1-1, with D tentatively TRBD1 (6 bases). From germline, CDR1 is SGHVS and CDR2 FNYEAQ. V shed 5 bases and J shed 3 bases, with 10 bases lying between them. The CDR3 runs to 13 residues.

This clone has just a few counts. This chain joins TRBV18 and TRBJ2-1, with TRBD2 as a possible D gene (6 bases). The CDR3 has 15 amino acids. Germline CDR1 reads KGHSH; CDR2 reads LQKENI. The V gene lost 1 base and the J gene lost 10 bases, with 17 bases spanning the gap. DNA of the CDR3: TGTGCCAGCTCACCACTCACAGGTGGGGGGAAGGAGCAGTTCTTC. Its translation: CASSPLTGGGKEQFF.

This chain joins TRBV25-1 and TRBJ1-6, with TRBD1 matching over 9 bases. Germline CDR1 reads MGHDK; CDR2 reads SYGVNS. The V and J ends lost 7 bases and 7 bases, in that order; junction bases with no gene match: 5. The CDR3 runs to 14 residues. CDR3 nucleotide sequence: TGTGCCAGCACCGGACAGGGGTGGAATTCACCCCTCCACTTT. Its protein product is CASTGQGWNSPLHF.

This sequence joins TRBV19 and TRBJ2-2; D remains ambiguous. Per germline, CDR1 LNHDA and CDR2 SQIVND (reference sequence). V was clipped by 6 bases and J by 3 bases, with 11 bases between them. The CDR3 runs to 14 residues. The CDR3 nucleotides read TGTGCCAGTAGATCCCGCAGCGACACCGGGGAGCTGTTTTTT. Translation: CASRSRSDTGELFF.

The V and J genes are TRBV2 and TRBJ1-4; D gene ambiguous. This CDR3 comprises 12 residues. V lost 6 bases, J lost 5 bases, and 7 bases lay in between. Germline V lookup: CDR1 SNHLY, CDR2 FYNNEI. The CDR3 is CASRVQNEKLFF. CDR3 nucleotide sequence: TGTGCCAGCAGAGTACAGAATGAAAAACTGTTTTTT.

The chain carries TRBV19 and TRBJ1-2; TRBD1 agrees at 9 bases. The CDR3 totals 15 residues. Germline V gives CDR1 LNHDA, CDR2 SQIVND (reference sequence). V was clipped by 3 bases and J by 6 bases; unmatched bases: 8. CDR3 DNA: TGTGCCAGTAGTATGACCGGACAGGGGATGAATGGCTACACCTTC. Residues: CASSMTGQGMNGYTF.

The genes are TRBV19 and TRBJ2-1; TRBD1 might be the D (5 bases). Germline V gene sequence: CDR1 LNHDA, CDR2 SQIVND (reference sequence). The germline V and J ends were trimmed by 4 bases and 2 bases, with 12 bases remaining between them. The CDR3 has 15 residues. The CDR3, as DNA: TGTGCCAGTAGTACGCAGGGTAATCCCTACAATGAGCAGTTCTTC. Protein product: CASSTQGNPYNEQFF.

This clone was observed a few times. V and J are TRBV6-1 and TRBJ2-3, with D perhaps TRBD1 (6 bases). From germline, CDR1 is MNHNS and CDR2 SASEGT. V dropped 1 base and J dropped 1 base, with 9 bases sitting between them. CDR3 length equals 15 residues. The CDR3 DNA reads TGTGCCAGCAGTGAAGACGCAGGGGGCACAGATACGCAGTATTTT. Translating gives CASSEDAGGTDTQYF.

This clone was seen a single time. The genes are TRBV28 and TRBJ1-5; D not resolved. V was shortened by 4 bases and J by 5 bases, with 6 bases between the two germline ends. Germline assignment: CDR1 MDHEN and CDR2 SYDVKM. The CDR3 contains 12 residues. In DNA, the CDR3 is TGTGCCAGCAGTTCATCGGATCAGCCCCAGCATTTT. Residues: CASSSSDQPQHF.

This clone was recorded a few times. V and J are TRBV28 and TRBJ1-5; TRBD1 matches at 7 bases. Unmatched junction bases numbered 4, after V lost 6 bases and J lost 11 bases. The V gene's germline CDR1 is MDHEN and CDR2 SYDVKM. CDR3 size: 11 residues. CDR3 amino acids: CASSPRGSQHF. The DNA for the CDR3 is TGTGCCAGCAGCCCCAGGGGGTCCCAGCATTTT.

The chain joins TRBV5-4 to TRBJ1-1, with a weak D call TRBD1 (6 bases). Looked up from germline, CDR1 is SGHNT and CDR2 is YYREEE (reference sequence). CDR3 length equals 16 residues. The V end lost 3 bases, the J end lost 1 base, and 16 bases lay between the germline ends. CDR3 DNA sequence: TGTGCCAGCAGCTCCCGGCCAGGGGACCCGAACACTGAAGCTTTCTTT. It is translated as CASSSRPGDPNTEAFF.

The chain recombines TRBV6-5 with TRBJ1-1; a possible D gene is TRBD1 (5 bases). The CDR3 loop spans 14 amino acids. Trimming removed 4 bases at V and 0 bases at J, with 9 bases between. CDR1 is MNHEY, CDR2 SVGAGI, per germline. The CDR3 is CASSSTELNTEAFF. The CDR3 DNA reads as TGTGCCAGCAGTTCGACAGAATTGAACACTGAAGCTTTCTTT.

V and J are TRBV6-6 and TRBJ1-5; D is perhaps TRBD1 (6 bases). Germline CDR1 and CDR2: MNHNY and SVGAGI (reference sequence). V dropped 5 bases and J dropped 6 bases, with 26 bases sitting between them. This CDR3 comprises 18 residues. The DNA of the CDR3 is TGTGCCAGCAGTCATATATCCTTGGGACATGGGCCGGCTCAGCCCCAGCATTTT. Translating it yields CASSHISLGHGPAQPQHF.

In its sample, this clone was seen a few times. The genes are TRBV3-1 (or the pseudogene TRBV3-2) and TRBJ1-5; D call uncertain. The CDR3 consists of 15 residues. The germline gives CDR1 LGHDT, CDR2 YNNKEL (reference sequence). Deletions cut 0 bases from V and 3 bases from J, with 9 bases between. The CDR3 coding sequence is TGTGCCAGCAGCCAAGATCCGAGTTTCAATCAGCCCCAGCATTTT. Protein sequence: CASSQDPSFNQPQHF.

The V gene is TRBV2, the J gene TRBJ2-2; no reliable D call. V lost 11 bases to trimming and J lost 3 bases, with 16 bases between them. The CDR3 is made up of 14 amino acids. CDR1 and CDR2 from the germline V gene are SNHLY and FYNNEI. The CDR3 protein is CAGGSIGDTGELFF. Here the CDR3 DNA reads TGTGCCGGCGGCAGCATTGGAGACACCGGGGAGCTGTTTTTT.

The rearrangement joins TRBV19 to TRBJ1-2; 8 positions agree with TRBD1. V shed 1 base and J 4 bases; nucleotides not matched to a gene: 5. This CDR3 comprises 15 residues. Germline loops: CDR1 LNHDA, CDR2 SQIVND (reference sequence). DNA for the CDR3: TGTGCCAGTAGTATAGGGCAGGGGGCGGCCTATGGCTACACCTTC. It codes for CASSIGQGAAYGYTF.